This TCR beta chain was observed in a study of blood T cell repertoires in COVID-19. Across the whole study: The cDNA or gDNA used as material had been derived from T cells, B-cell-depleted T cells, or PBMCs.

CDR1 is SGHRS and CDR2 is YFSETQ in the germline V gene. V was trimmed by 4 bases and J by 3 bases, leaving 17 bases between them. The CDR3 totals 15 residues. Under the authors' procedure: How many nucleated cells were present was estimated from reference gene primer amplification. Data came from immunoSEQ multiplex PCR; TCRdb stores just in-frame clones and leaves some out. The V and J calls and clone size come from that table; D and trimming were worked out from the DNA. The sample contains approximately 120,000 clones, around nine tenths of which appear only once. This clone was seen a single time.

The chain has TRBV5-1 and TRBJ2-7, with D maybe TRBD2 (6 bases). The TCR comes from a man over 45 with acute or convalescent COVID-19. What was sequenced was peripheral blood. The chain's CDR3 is CASSPGTPFFYEQYF. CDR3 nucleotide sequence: TGCGCCAGCAGCCCCGGGACTCCTTTTTTCTACGAGCAGTACTTC.